This entry concerns a single T cell receptor beta chain. Antigen: not known. Healthy individuals who donated bone marrow served as the donors. The sample originates from a study of cytomegalovirus exposure and HLA in healthy donors. PCR was performed using 60 Vbeta and 13 Jbeta primers. Generated by immunoSEQ multiplex PCR, the TCRdb table keeps only in-frame clones and is missing some. Among around 160,000 clones listed, almost 80% were seen once. Study results and limitations: Among the most significant clusters, several appeared linked to common viral pathogens in a later analysis.

The CDR3 is 15 amino acids. Germline V gene lookup returns CDR1 SGHDT and CDR2 YYEEEE. With V trimmed by 4 bases and J by 7 bases, 7 bases remained unmatched. This clonotype was obtained from a male donor in good health and CMV-seronegative. The specimen was PBMCs. The rearrangement links TRBV5-6 to TRBJ1-6; 8 bases fit TRBD1. CDR3 nucleotide sequence: TGTGCCAGCAGCGATGTCGGACAGGGCAATTCACCCCTCCACTTT. Residues: CASSDVGQGNSPLHF. The variable domain in full, with the rest retrieved from reference TRBV5-6 and TRBJ1-6, is DAGVTQSPTHLIKTRGQQVTLRCSPKSGHDTVSWYQQALGQGPQFIFQYYEEEERQRGNFPDRFSGHQFPNYSSELNVNALLLGDSALYLCASSDVGQGNSPLHFGNGTRLTVT.